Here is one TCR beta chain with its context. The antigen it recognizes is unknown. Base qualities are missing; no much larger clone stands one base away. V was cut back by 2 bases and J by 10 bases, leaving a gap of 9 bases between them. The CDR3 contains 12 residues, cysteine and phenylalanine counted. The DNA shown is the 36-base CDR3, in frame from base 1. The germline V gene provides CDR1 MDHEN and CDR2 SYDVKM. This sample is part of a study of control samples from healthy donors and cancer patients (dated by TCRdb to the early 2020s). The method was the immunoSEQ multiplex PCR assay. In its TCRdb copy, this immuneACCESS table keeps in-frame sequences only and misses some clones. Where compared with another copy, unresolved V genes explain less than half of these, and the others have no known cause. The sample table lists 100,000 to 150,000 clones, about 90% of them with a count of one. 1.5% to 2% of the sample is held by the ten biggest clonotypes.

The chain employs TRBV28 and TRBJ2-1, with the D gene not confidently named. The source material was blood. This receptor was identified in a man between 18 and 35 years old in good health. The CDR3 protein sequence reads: CASSLHPDEQFF. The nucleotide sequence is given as TGTGCCAGCAGTTTACATCCTGACGAGCAGTTCTTC.